This record concerns one TCR beta chain sequence. The germline V gene encodes CDR1 MDHEN and CDR2 SYDVKM. The length of the CDR3 is 14 residues. With 7 bases clipped from V and 2 bases from J, the junction kept 4 bases outside the gene matches. Time point of the sample: newly diagnosed GD, antithyroid drugs for less than 3 months. PBMC-derived RNA was used for the TCR library. CDR3-region Arm-PCR and iRepertoire HTBI primers produced the TCR beta libraries. Each CDR3 protein gets one entry after TCRdb re-called the multiplex PCR reads with MiXCR. The table has approximately 470,000 distinct CDR3 sequences, around 16% seen once. This sample was taken from a study of regulatory T cells in long-lasting Graves disease. These data are also associated with another study on T cells in Graves' hyperthyroidism and ophthalmopathy. Per that study: The HTBI primer set served for first-round RT-PCR of the TCR CDR3.

Source: peripheral blood mononuclear cells (PBMCs), taken at new diagnosis, from a patient treated with antithyroid drugs. The TCR comes from a man aged 40-49 years with Graves disease. V gene TRBV28 combines with J gene TRBJ2-1, with TRBD2 matching over 8 bases. As DNA, the CDR3 is TGTGCCAGCACTAAGCGGGAGACCTACAATGAGCAGTTCTTC. Residues: CASTKRETYNEQFF.